These 24 T cell receptor beta chains were all obtained from the same sample, sequenced in a study of T cell responses to AZD1222 COVID-19 vaccine. Profiling relied on immunoSEQ multiplex PCR, and the TCRdb table lists in-frame clones only, not all of them. This sample has 80,000 to 100,000 clones; approximately 90% occur once, and the top ten carry roughly 13%. Sequenced material: peripheral blood, taken on day 0 of AZD1222 vaccination. Source of these receptors: an adult in good health.

This clone has only one observation. The rearrangement joins TRBV6-5 to TRBJ2-7, with 9 nucleotides matching TRBD2. V shed 4 bases, J shed 7 bases, and the junction held 11 bases outside the gene matches. The germline V gene has CDR1 MNHEY and CDR2 SVGAGI. The CDR3 has 15 amino acids. CDR3 sequence reads: CASSWVAAGGREQYF. The CDR3 DNA is TGTGCCAGCAGTTGGGTTGCCGCGGGGGGGCGAGAGCAGTACTTC.

The chain employs TRBV5-6 and TRBJ1-2; tentative D call: TRBD1 (5 bases). CDR1 and CDR2 from the germline V gene are SGHDT and YYEEEE. CDR3 length equals 15 residues. Trimming removed 3 bases at V and 4 bases at J, with 16 bases between. For the CDR3, the DNA is TGTGCCAGCAGCTCTCAGGGCCCCATTGGCTATGGCTACACCTTC. It specifies CASSSQGPIGYGYTF.

The chain combines TRBV6-5 with TRBJ1-6; D remains unclear. The V end lost 2 bases, the J end lost 6 bases, and 5 bases lay between the germline ends. The germline V gene encodes CDR1 MNHEY and CDR2 SVGAGI. The CDR3 covers 13 residues. The CDR3 region has the DNA TGTGCCAGCAGTTACAGACTTAATTCACCCCTCCACTTT. Encoded protein: CASSYRLNSPLHF.

The chain uses TRBV5-1 and TRBJ2-5; TRBD2 matches at 14 bases. This CDR3 contains 18 residues. Trimming cost V 5 bases and J 5 bases; bases outside gene matches: 14. Germline V gene data show CDR1 as SGHRS and CDR2 as YFSETQ. The CDR3 spells CASRQEGTSGGAGETQYF. The CDR3, as DNA: TGCGCCAGCAGGCAAGAAGGGACTAGCGGGGGAGCGGGGGAGACCCAGTACTTC.

V is TRBV11-2 and J is TRBJ1-1, with a possible D match to TRBD1 (6 bases). Germline V gene lookup returns CDR1 SGHAT and CDR2 FQNNGV. V lost 5 bases to trimming and J lost 10 bases, with 8 bases between them. The CDR3 consists of 10 residues. CDR3 region: CASSMDRAFF. DNA for the CDR3: TGTGCCAGCAGCATGGACAGAGCTTTCTTT.

The rearrangement uses TRBV18 and TRBJ1-1; D uncertain. Trimming shortened V by 1 base and J by 1 base, and 7 bases separated the two germline ends. This CDR3 contains 14 residues. The germline V gene encodes CDR1 KGHSH and CDR2 LQKENI. CDR3 residues: CASSPLAGNTEAFF. CDR3 bases: TGTGCCAGCTCACCACTAGCGGGGAACACTGAAGCTTTCTTT.

The chain uses TRBV2 and TRBJ2-3; possibly TRBD2 for D (7 bases). The CDR3 contains 12 residues. CDR1 is SNHLY, CDR2 FYNNEI, per germline. V lost 8 bases, J lost 5 bases, and 11 bases lay in between. The CDR3 is CASGGAGDTQYF. CDR3 sequence (DNA): TGTGCCAGCGGGGGGGCGGGAGATACGCAGTATTTT.

The chain joins TRBV5-1 to TRBJ1-6; D remains unclear. V was cut by 5 bases and J by 0 bases, with 12 bases left in between. The CDR3 consists of 16 residues. Germline assignment: CDR1 SGHRS and CDR2 YFSETQ. The CDR3 here is CASSPRRSSYNSPLHF. The CDR3 coding sequence is TGCGCCAGCAGTCCGAGACGGAGCTCCTATAATTCACCCCTCCACTTT. Based on the CDR3 plus reference TRBV5-1 and TRBJ1-6, the full variable domain is KAGVTQTPRYLIKTRGQQVTLSCSPISGHRSVSWYQQTPGQGLQFLFEYFSETQRNKGNFPGRFSGRQFSNSRSEMNVSTLELGDSALYLCASSPRRSSYNSPLHFGNGTRLTVT.

The chain combines TRBV9 with TRBJ2-5; 8 bases fit TRBD2. Germline-derived CDR1 and CDR2 are SGDLS and YYNGEE. The CDR3 is made up of 19 amino acids. V was clipped by 0 bases and J by 1 base; unmatched bases: 14. Here the CDR3 DNA reads TGTGCCAGCAGCGTAGGTCCCGGGGAGCGGGGGACTTTCCAAGAGACCCAGTACTTC. The encoded protein is CASSVGPGERGTFQETQYF.

The chain combines TRBV3-1 (or the pseudogene TRBV3-2) with TRBJ2-3, with 9 bases lining up with TRBD1. This CDR3 region has 15 residues. Per germline, CDR1 LGHDT and CDR2 YNNKEL (reference sequence). After removal of 4 bases from V and 5 bases from J, the junction contained 7 bases not matched to a gene. The DNA of the CDR3 is TGTGCCAGCAGCCCACCGGGACAGGGAGGAGATACGCAGTATTTT. Its translation: CASSPPGQGGDTQYF.

The CDR3 sequence is CASSARGTSSYNEQFF. In nucleotides, the CDR3 is TGTGCCAGCAGCGCCCGAGGGACATCCTCCTACAATGAGCAGTTCTTC. V gene TRBV9 combines with J gene TRBJ2-1; a possible D gene is TRBD1 (6 bases). Trimming removed 3 bases at V and 0 bases at J, with 13 bases between. Germline loops: CDR1 SGDLS, CDR2 YYNGEE. The CDR3 sequence is 16 residues long.

The chain joins TRBV6-5 to TRBJ1-2, with TRBD1 matching 7 bases. Per the germline V gene, CDR1 is MNHEY and CDR2 is SVGAGI. This CDR3 spans 14 amino acids. J lost 4 bases, V lost 6 bases, and 8 bases had no gene match. Written as DNA, the CDR3 is TGTGCCAGCAGCCCAAGGACAGGTCTCTATGGCTACACCTTC. This translates into CASSPRTGLYGYTF.

As for this clone: The same CDR3 arises from other DNA sequences in this sample as well. This chain links TRBV9 with TRBJ2-7, with D unclear. Germline V CDR1 and CDR2: SGDLS, YYNGEE. Trimming took off 0 bases at V and 0 bases at J, with 7 bases between the two ends. There are 14 residues in the CDR3. The CDR3, as DNA: TGTGCCAGCAGCGTAGAAGGAATCTCCTACGAGCAGTACTTC. This translates into CASSVEGISYEQYF.

The chain combines TRBV30 with TRBJ1-2, with 7 bases matching TRBD1. The CDR3 loop spans 12 amino acids. The V and J ends lost 5 bases and 3 bases, in that order; junction bases with no gene match: 3. From germline, CDR1 is GTSNPN and CDR2 SVGIG (reference sequence). The CDR3 DNA reads as TGTGCCTGGCAGGGGGTGGACTATGGCTACACCTTC. This codes for CAWQGVDYGYTF.

This chain connects TRBV28 to TRBJ1-2; D is perhaps TRBD1 (5 bases). CDR1 MDHEN and CDR2 SYDVKM come from the germline V gene. The V and J ends lost 5 bases and 4 bases respectively, with 11 bases between them. The CDR3 spans 13 residues. The CDR3 nucleotides read TGTGCCAGCAGTATCATACAGGTCTATGGCTACACCTTC. Translated, it gives CASSIIQVYGYTF.

The genes are TRBV27 and TRBJ1-2; D is possibly TRBD1 (6 bases). Trimming cost V 6 bases and J 4 bases, with 12 bases left between them. This CDR3 has 13 amino acids. Germline lookup yields CDR1 MNHEY and CDR2 SMNVEV (reference sequence). The CDR3 DNA is TGTGCCAGCAGGGATCGACAGGTCTATGGCTACACCTTC. Amino acid sequence: CASRDRQVYGYTF.

The rearrangement uses TRBV2 and TRBJ2-1; D unresolved. The CDR3 is 13 residues long. V dropped 6 bases and J dropped 5 bases, with 11 bases sitting between them. From germline, CDR1 is SNHLY and CDR2 FYNNEI. The DNA of the CDR3 is TGTGCCAGCAGCGGGCTGGGGAACAATGAGCAGTTCTTC. It is translated as CASSGLGNNEQFF. Full variable domain (outside the CDR3, taken from reference TRBV2 and TRBJ2-1): EPEVTQTPSHQVTQMGQEVILRCVPISNHLYFYWYRQILGQKVEFLVSFYNNEISEKSEIFDDQFSVERPDGSNFTLKIRSTKLEDSAMYFCASSGLGNNEQFFGPGTRLTVL.

The J gene is TRBJ2-1, the V gene TRBV5-8; D remains unclear. Germline CDR1 reads SGHTS; CDR2 reads YDEGEE. There are 15 residues in the CDR3. V lost 0 bases to trimming and J lost 5 bases, with 12 bases between them. The CDR3 here is CASSLGRVQNNEQFF. CDR3 nucleotide sequence: TGTGCCAGCAGCTTGGGCCGGGTTCAGAACAATGAGCAGTTCTTC.

The chain joins TRBV7-9 to TRBJ1-3; D is unclear. The CDR3 loop spans 15 amino acids. V gave up 2 bases and J gave up 0 bases, with 8 bases separating them. Germline V gene lookup returns CDR1 SEHNR and CDR2 FQNEAQ (reference sequence). The CDR3 protein is CASSLSGSSGNTIYF. The DNA of the CDR3 is TGTGCCAGCAGCTTATCAGGCTCCTCTGGAAACACCATATATTTT.

V gene TRBV10-1 combines with J gene TRBJ2-4, with a possible D match to TRBD1 (6 bases). Germline lookup yields CDR1 WNHNN and CDR2 SYGVQD (reference sequence). This CDR3 contains 13 residues. Trimming cost V 3 bases and J 8 bases, with 11 bases left between them. This CDR3 is CASSEAGADIQYF. CDR3 coding DNA: TGCGCCAGCAGTGAAGCAGGGGCAGACATTCAGTACTTC.

The count of this clone is one. This chain uses TRBV5-1 with TRBJ2-2; TRBD1 matches 7 bases. V trimming: 0 bases; J trimming: 4 bases; junction bases outside the gene matches: 9. There are 17 residues in the CDR3. CDR1 SGHRS and CDR2 YFSETQ come from the germline V gene. The CDR3 DNA follows: TGCGCCAGCAGCTTGGGGGTACAGGGGTCACTCACCGGGGAGCTGTTTTTT. Amino acids: CASSLGVQGSLTGELFF.

The chain joins TRBV19 to TRBJ1-6, with D possibly TRBD1 on 5 matching bases. This CDR3 is 13 amino acids long. Trimming took 6 bases from V and 11 from J, leaving 14 bases between them. The V gene's germline CDR1 is LNHDA and CDR2 SQIVND (reference sequence). The CDR3 coding sequence is TGTGCCAGTAGGTCGCAGGGCTTAACACCCCTCCACTTT. Protein sequence: CASRSQGLTPLHF.

The chain recombines TRBV9 with TRBJ2-7; 8 bases map to TRBD1. The CDR3 runs to 15 residues. CDR1 and CDR2 (germline): SGDLS, YYNGEE. The J segment lost 0 bases and the V segment lost 0 bases, leaving 2 bases of the junction unmatched. The CDR3 loop reads CASSVGQGPSYEQYF. CDR3 sequence (DNA): TGTGCCAGCAGCGTAGGACAGGGGCCCTCCTACGAGCAGTACTTC. Filled out from reference TRBV9 and TRBJ2-7, the complete variable domain reads DSGVTQTPKHLITATGQRVTLRCSPRSGDLSVYWYQQSLDQGLQFLIQYYNGEERAKGNILERFSAQQFPDLHSELNLSSLELGDSALYFCASSVGQGPSYEQYFGPGTRLTVT.

The chain combines TRBV2 with TRBJ1-6, with 9 positions matching TRBD1. Germline V gene lookup returns CDR1 SNHLY and CDR2 FYNNEI. The CDR3 runs 13 residues. Trimming cost V 6 bases and J 6 bases; bases outside gene matches: 0. The CDR3 DNA sequence: TGTGCCAGCAGGGGACAGGGTAATTCACCCCTCCACTTT. This translates into CASRGQGNSPLHF. Together with reference TRBV2 and TRBJ1-6, the CDR3 gives the full variable domain: EPEVTQTPSHQVTQMGQEVILRCVPISNHLYFYWYRQILGQKVEFLVSFYNNEISEKSEIFDDQFSVERPDGSNFTLKIRSTKLEDSAMYFCASRGQGNSPLHFGNGTRLTVT.